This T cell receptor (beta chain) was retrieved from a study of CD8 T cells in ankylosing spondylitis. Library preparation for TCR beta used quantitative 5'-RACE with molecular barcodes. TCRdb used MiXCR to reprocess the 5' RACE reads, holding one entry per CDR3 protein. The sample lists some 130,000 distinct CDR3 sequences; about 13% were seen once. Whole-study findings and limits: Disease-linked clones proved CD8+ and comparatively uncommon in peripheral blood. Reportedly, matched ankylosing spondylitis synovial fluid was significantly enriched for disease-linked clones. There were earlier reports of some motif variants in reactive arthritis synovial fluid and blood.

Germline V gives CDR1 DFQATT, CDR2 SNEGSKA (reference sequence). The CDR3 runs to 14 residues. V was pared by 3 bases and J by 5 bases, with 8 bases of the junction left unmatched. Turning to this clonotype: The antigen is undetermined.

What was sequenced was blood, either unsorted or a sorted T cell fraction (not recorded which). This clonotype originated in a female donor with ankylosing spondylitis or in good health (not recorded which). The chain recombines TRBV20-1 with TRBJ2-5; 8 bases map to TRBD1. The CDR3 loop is CSASLRGREETQYF. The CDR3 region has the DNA TGCAGTGCTAGCCTCAGGGGGCGCGAGGAGACCCAGTACTTC.